The next 7 T cell receptor beta chains were all read from a single sample in a study of cytomegalovirus exposure and HLA in healthy donors. Amplification used 60 Vbeta primers and 13 Jbeta primers. Generated by immunoSEQ multiplex PCR, the TCRdb table keeps only in-frame clones and is missing some. The top ten clones hold roughly 6.3% of a sample with around 99,000 clones, approximately 63% of them seen once. The material sequenced was PBMCs. These receptors all stem from a woman under 40 in good health and CMV-seronegative.

This clone has a handful of counts. V and J are TRBV4-2 and TRBJ2-1, with a tentative D call TRBD2 (6 bases). The CDR3 is made up of 16 amino acids. Germline lookup yields CDR1 LGHNA and CDR2 YNFKEQ. V dropped 4 bases and J dropped 0 bases, with 13 bases sitting between them. This CDR3 is CASSRSGGSSYNEQFF. CDR3 DNA sequence: TGTGCCAGCAGCCGCTCTGGGGGGAGCTCCTACAATGAGCAGTTCTTC.

V usage is TRBV10-3 and J usage is TRBJ2-7, with D possibly matching TRBD1 (6 bases). V shed 3 bases and J shed 12 bases, with 12 bases lying between them. The CDR3 covers 11 residues. CDR1 is ENHRY and CDR2 is SYGVKD in the germline V gene. The DNA of the CDR3 is TGTGCCATCAGTGATACTGGGGGCCCGTACTTC. Its protein is CAISDTGGPYF.

This clone showed up just a few times. The chain employs TRBV6-4 and TRBJ1-2; D is perhaps TRBD1 (5 bases). This CDR3 has 14 amino acids. Between the trimmed V and J ends, which lost 6 bases and 7 bases, there was a span of 18 bases. Germline V gene data show CDR1 as MRHNA and CDR2 as SNTAGT. In DNA form, the CDR3 reads TGTGCCAGCAGACAATTGGGGGGGACTGGTGGCTACACCTTC. Protein product: CASRQLGGTGGYTF.

The chain carries TRBV27 and TRBJ2-1, with D unclear. The CDR3 extends over 12 amino acids. CDR1 MNHEY and CDR2 SMNVEV come from the germline V gene (reference sequence). V was cut by 2 bases and J by 6 bases, with 5 bases left in between. This chain's CDR3 is CASSLPVNEQFF. The DNA of the CDR3 is TGTGCCAGCAGTTTACCCGTCAATGAGCAGTTCTTC.

The chain recombines TRBV12-5 with TRBJ1-1; D gene unclear. CDR1 and CDR2 (germline): LGHNT, FRNRAP. CDR3 length: 13 amino acids. The V end was cut by 2 bases, the J end by 7 bases, with 11 bases between. The CDR3, as DNA: TGTGCTAGTGGTTTGTGGGCCTACGGTGAAGCTTTCTTT. Translation: CASGLWAYGEAFF.

This clone was seen a handful of times. V and J are TRBV28 and TRBJ2-3, with D uncertain. The CDR3 runs to 13 residues. V was pared by 5 bases and J by 1 base, with 7 bases between. Germline CDR1 MDHEN, CDR2 SYDVKM. CDR3 bases: TGTGCCAGCAGTCCGGCGGGCACAGATACGCAGTATTTT. This gives the protein CASSPAGTDTQYF.

This rearrangement joins TRBV5-1 to TRBJ1-1; D is unclear. Germline CDR1 reads SGHRS; CDR2 reads YFSETQ. V was trimmed by 4 bases and J by 1 base, leaving 11 bases between them. CDR3 length: 14 amino acids. In DNA, the CDR3 is TGCGCCAGCAGCCGGAGCCGCGGGAACACTGAAGCTTTCTTT. Protein product: CASSRSRGNTEAFF.